Listed here are 16 T cell receptor beta chains from one sample, sequenced in a study of cytomegalovirus exposure and HLA in healthy donors. PCR involved 60 Vbeta and 13 Jbeta primers. Data came from immunoSEQ multiplex PCR; TCRdb stores just in-frame clones and leaves some out. The sample records 110,000 to 150,000 clones, approximately 80% being singletons. Sequences were obtained from PBMCs. The receptors shown here come from a woman in her thirties or forties in good health and CMV-seropositive.

This sequence joins TRBV19 and TRBJ2-1; 9 bases fit TRBD2. There are 19 residues in the CDR3. From germline, CDR1 is LNHDA and CDR2 SQIVND (reference sequence). V shed 1 base and J 7 bases; nucleotides not matched to a gene: 17. The CDR3 reads CASSIVLFLGVAGVNEQFF. The CDR3 DNA is TGTGCCAGTAGTATAGTTCTGTTCTTGGGGGTAGCGGGAGTAAATGAGCAGTTCTTC.

The V gene is TRBV11-2, the J gene TRBJ2-7, with TRBD1 matching 10 bases. J was trimmed by 2 bases and V by 5 bases; bases with no gene match: 3. This CDR3 contains 14 residues. CDR1 and CDR2 from the germline V gene are SGHAT and FQNNGV. The chain's CDR3 is CASSPGTGAYEQYF. CDR3 in DNA: TGTGCCAGCAGCCCCGGGACAGGGGCCTACGAGCAGTACTTC.

Note on this clone: This same CDR3 is encoded by further DNA sequences in the sample. The J gene is TRBJ1-5, the V gene TRBV29-1; D is undetermined. The germline V gene has CDR1 SQVTM and CDR2 ANQGSEA. The CDR3 extends over 15 amino acids. V lost 3 bases to trimming and J lost 3 bases, with 15 bases between them. The CDR3 loop reads CSVEASRRANQPQHF. The CDR3 DNA is TGCAGCGTTGAGGCATCCAGGAGGGCCAATCAGCCCCAGCATTTT.

V is TRBV18 and J is TRBJ2-7; no definite D call. The CDR3 length is 14 residues. In germline, CDR1 is KGHSH, CDR2 LQKENI. Deletions cut 3 bases from V and 6 bases from J, with 15 bases between. CDR3 coding DNA: TGTGCCAGCTCACCTGGAGACCACCCTCGCGAGCAGTACTTC. Its protein product is CASSPGDHPREQYF.

The chain's CDR3 is CAWRESTGRAYGYTF. CDR3 coding DNA: TGTGCCTGGAGGGAGTCGACAGGGCGGGCTTATGGCTACACCTTC. The chain uses TRBV30 and TRBJ1-2, with 7 positions matching TRBD1. The CDR3 totals 15 residues. V lost 3 bases to trimming and J lost 5 bases; unmatched junction nucleotides: 12. Germline V CDR1 and CDR2: GTSNPN, SVGIG (reference sequence). The entire variable domain, with the rest obtained from reference TRBV30 and TRBJ1-2, is as follows: SQTIHQWPATLVQPVGSPLSLECTVEGTSNPNLYWYRQAAGRGLQLLFYSVGIGQISSEVPQNLSASRPQDRQFILSSKKLLLSDSGFYLCAWRESTGRAYGYTFGSGTRLTVV.

V and J are TRBV21-1 and TRBJ1-2. TRBV21-1 is reported as a pseudogene. CDR3 size: 12 residues. CDR3 DNA: TGTGCCAGCAACAAGGGGGGTGGCGGCTACACCTTC. Translation gives CASNKGGGGYTF.

This clone was observed a few times. Other DNA variants within this sample encode the same CDR3. V and J are TRBV5-6 and TRBJ1-2; 11 bases are shared with TRBD1. The CDR3 contains 14 residues. Germline CDR1 is SGHDT and CDR2 is YYEEEE. V dropped 4 bases and J dropped 4; count of bases not matched to a gene: 3. The CDR3 nucleotides are TGTGCCAGCAGCCTCGGGACAGGGGGCTATGGCTACACCTTC. It encodes CASSLGTGGYGYTF.

The chain has TRBV6-5 and TRBJ1-2, with 8 bases that match TRBD1. Germline CDR1 is MNHEY and CDR2 is SVGAGI. The CDR3 sequence is 12 residues long. V lost 6 bases and J lost 8; bases outside the gene matches: 5. The CDR3 sequence is CASSNRGGGYTF. CDR3 DNA: TGTGCCAGCAGCAACAGGGGGGGAGGCTACACCTTC.

V is TRBV4-1 and J is TRBJ1-4; D is unclear. From germline, CDR1 is MGHRA and CDR2 YSYEKL. The CDR3 length is 15 residues. V lost 0 bases and J 2 bases, leaving 7 bases between the germline ends. The CDR3 spells CASSQDRRTNEKLFF. CDR3 nucleotide sequence: TGCGCCAGCAGCCAAGATCGGCGGACTAATGAAAAACTGTTTTTT.

With regard to this clone: In the same sample, other DNA sequences code for this CDR3. This sequence joins TRBV7-3 and TRBJ2-1; possible D gene TRBD1, 6 bases. V shed 2 bases and J shed 0 bases, with 11 bases lying between them. The CDR3 consists of 16 residues. Germline V CDR1 and CDR2: SGHTA, FQGTGA. The CDR3 reads CASSLAGTSSYNEQFF. The DNA of the CDR3 is TGTGCCAGCAGCTTAGCCGGGACAAGCTCCTACAATGAGCAGTTCTTC. The whole variable domain, filled in from reference TRBV7-3 and TRBJ2-1, reads GAGVSQTPSNKVTEKGKYVELRCDPISGHTALYWYRQSLGQGPEFLIYFQGTGAADDSGLPNDRFFAVRPEGSVSTLKIQRTERGDSAVYLCASSLAGTSSYNEQFFGPGTRLTVL.

V and J are TRBV4-2 and TRBJ2-3; 7 bases map to TRBD1. The V and J ends lost 4 bases and 3 bases, in that order; junction bases with no gene match: 7. Looked up from germline, CDR1 is LGHNA and CDR2 is YNFKEQ. This CDR3 has 15 residues. CDR3 DNA sequence: TGTGCCAGCAGCCGTGCGAACAGGGGAACAGATACGCAGTATTTT. Protein: CASSRANRGTDTQYF.

The count of this clone is one. V is TRBV15 and J is TRBJ2-7; 7 bases align to TRBD1. V was clipped by 8 bases and J by 0 bases; unmatched bases: 10. The germline gives CDR1 LNHNV, CDR2 YYDKDF (reference sequence). CDR3 length equals 15 residues. DNA of the CDR3: TGTGCCACCTCAACCGGGACAGAACGCTCCTACGAGCAGTACTTC. Its protein is CATSTGTERSYEQYF.

The rearrangement joins TRBV18 to TRBJ1-5; D possibly corresponds to TRBD1 (6 bases). Deletions cut 3 bases from V and 1 base from J, with 13 bases between. Per germline, CDR1 KGHSH and CDR2 LQKENI. This CDR3 has 16 residues. The CDR3 coding sequence is TGTGCCAGCTCACCTGGATCTAGGGGGAGCAATCAGCCCCAGCATTTT. Encoded protein: CASSPGSRGSNQPQHF.

This sequence joins TRBV5-6 and TRBJ2-5; TRBD2 is a possible D gene (6 bases). The V gene lost 4 bases and the J gene lost 1 base, with 14 bases spanning the gap. Germline CDR1 is SGHDT and CDR2 is YYEEEE. This CDR3 contains 15 residues. CDR3 in DNA: TGTGCCAGCAGCCGCCCGGGGGACCGCCAAGAGACCCAGTACTTC. Translation gives CASSRPGDRQETQYF. Based on the CDR3 plus reference TRBV5-6 and TRBJ2-5, the full variable domain is DAGVTQSPTHLIKTRGQQVTLRCSPKSGHDTVSWYQQALGQGPQFIFQYYEEEERQRGNFPDRFSGHQFPNYSSELNVNALLLGDSALYLCASSRPGDRQETQYFGPGTRLLVL.

The V gene is TRBV6-5, the J gene TRBJ2-3, with D perhaps TRBD1 (6 bases). The germline CDR1 and CDR2 sequences are MNHEY and SVGAGI. The V gene lost 5 bases and the J gene lost 2 bases, with 11 bases spanning the gap. The CDR3 covers 14 residues. As DNA, the CDR3 is TGTGCCAGCAGTGCCAACAGGGCCACAGATACGCAGTATTTT. This codes for CASSANRATDTQYF.

The chain has TRBV5-1 and TRBJ2-1; 10 positions match TRBD1. Germline V gene sequence: CDR1 SGHRS, CDR2 YFSETQ. This CDR3 is 16 amino acids long. Unmatched junction bases numbered 13, after V lost 5 bases and J lost 8 bases. The CDR3 DNA reads TGCGCCAGCAGAAAGAGTGGGACAGGGGCTTTGTATGAGCAGTTCTTC. Translating gives CASRKSGTGALYEQFF.